This T cell receptor (beta chain) emerged from a study of spatial heterogeneity in lung cancer. Regarding time point: sample taken at primary tumor resection. Unsorted whole RNA from tumor, nontumor lung or frozen PBMC underwent sequencing. This CDR3 contains 13 residues. Germline V gene lookup returns CDR1 SNHLY and CDR2 FYNNEI. The V end was cut by 6 bases, the J end by 8 bases, with 16 bases between. Many counts were recorded for this clonotype. Single TCR cDNA molecules each had their own unique molecular identifier. TCRdb reprocessed the 5' RACE reads with MiXCR, giving one entry per CDR3 protein. There are about 17,000 distinct CDR3 sequences in the sample; 20% to 25% occur only once, and about 19% lies in the top ten.

The origin of this receptor is a female donor with early-stage non-small cell lung cancer. The J gene is TRBJ1-2, the V gene TRBV2; the D gene is possibly TRBD1 (5 bases). Specimen: PBMCs, collected at surgery. Here the CDR3 reads CASRGPDQGGYTF. The CDR3 coding sequence is TGTGCCAGCAGGGGGCCCGATCAGGGCGGCTACACCTTC.